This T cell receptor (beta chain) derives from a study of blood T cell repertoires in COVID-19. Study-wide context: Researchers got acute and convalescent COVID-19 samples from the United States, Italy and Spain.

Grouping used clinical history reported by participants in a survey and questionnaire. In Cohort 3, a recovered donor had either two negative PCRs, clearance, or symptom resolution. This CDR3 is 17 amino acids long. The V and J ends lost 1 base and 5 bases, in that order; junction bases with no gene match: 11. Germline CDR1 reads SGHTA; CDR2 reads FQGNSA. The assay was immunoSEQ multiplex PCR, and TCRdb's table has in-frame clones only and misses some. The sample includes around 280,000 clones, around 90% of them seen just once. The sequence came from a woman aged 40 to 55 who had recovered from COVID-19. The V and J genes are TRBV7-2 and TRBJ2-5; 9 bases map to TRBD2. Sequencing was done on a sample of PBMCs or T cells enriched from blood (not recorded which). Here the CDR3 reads CASSLGASGNWWETQYF. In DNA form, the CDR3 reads TGTGCCAGCAGCTTAGGGGCTAGCGGGAACTGGTGGGAGACCCAGTACTTC.